A single sample gave rise to the 17 T cell receptor beta chains below, sequenced in a study of CD8+ T cells in alopecia areata. In each case, RNA was isolated and then reverse transcribed into cDNA as the sequencing template. Repertoires were generated with immunoSEQ multiplex PCR, while TCRdb's copy carries only in-frame clones and drops some. The sample lists 85,000 to 95,000 clones, 60% to 80% occurring once. Specified treatment: oral pan-JAK inhibitor, 5-10 mg twice daily. The specimen was CD8+ T cells sorted from blood, collected around week 46, from a patient treated with tofacitinib. These receptors were obtained from a human donor with alopecia areata.

The chain has TRBV5-5 and TRBJ2-7; 7 positions agree with TRBD1. The CDR3 runs 14 residues. CDR1 and CDR2 from the germline V gene are SGHKS and YYEKEE (reference sequence). With 5 bases clipped from V and 3 bases from J, the junction kept 8 bases outside the gene matches. The DNA for the CDR3 is TGTGCCAGCAGTTCCGGGACAGACCTCTACGAGCAGTACTTC. This gives the protein CASSSGTDLYEQYF.

V gene TRBV9 combines with J gene TRBJ2-5, with D possibly TRBD2 on 5 matching bases. CDR1 is SGDLS and CDR2 is YYNGEE in the germline V gene. Trimming took off 0 bases at V and 5 bases at J, with 14 bases between the two ends. The CDR3 consists of 15 residues. CDR3 in DNA: TGTGCCAGCAGCGTAGGGAACGGGGTGGTGGAGACCCAGTACTTC. Protein sequence: CASSVGNGVVETQYF.

This clone occurred a few times. The rearrangement uses TRBV29-1 and TRBJ1-1, with 7 bases matching TRBD1. The germline V gene encodes CDR1 SQVTM and CDR2 ANQGSEA. This CDR3 spans 14 amino acids. Unmatched junction bases numbered 10, after V lost 6 bases and J lost 3 bases. The CDR3 sequence: CSVALSGGYTEAFF. The DNA for the CDR3 is TGCAGCGTCGCGTTATCAGGGGGTTACACTGAAGCTTTCTTT.

This chain connects TRBV7-9 to TRBJ2-6; possible D gene TRBD1, 6 bases. This CDR3 has 19 amino acids. Germline V gives CDR1 SEHNR, CDR2 FQNEAQ (reference sequence). Trimming removed 3 bases from V and 1 base from J, with 19 bases in between. The CDR3: CASSFRGPLARSGANVLTF. The CDR3 DNA reads TGTGCCAGCAGCTTCAGGGGACCCCTGGCGCGTTCTGGGGCCAACGTCCTGACTTTC.

The gene calls are TRBV7-9 and TRBJ2-1; TRBD1 or TRBD2 may be the D gene (6 bases each). V dropped 5 bases and J dropped 11 bases, with 16 bases sitting between them. This CDR3 has 13 amino acids. CDR1 and CDR2 (germline): SEHNR, FQNEAQ (reference sequence). The CDR3 DNA is TGTGCCAGCAGCCACCCCCTGGGGGGCCAGCAGTTCTTC. It specifies CASSHPLGGQQFF.

This chain connects TRBV29-1 to TRBJ1-1; D remains ambiguous. Germline V lookup: CDR1 SQVTM, CDR2 ANQGSEA. Trimming took off 5 bases at V and 8 bases at J, with 12 bases between the two ends. CDR3 length: 11 amino acids. CDR3 coding DNA: TGCAGCGTTTTAGTACCCCAAGAAGCTTTCTTT. Protein product: CSVLVPQEAFF.

The genes are TRBV5-1 and TRBJ2-1; D may be TRBD1 (6 bases). Germline V CDR1 and CDR2: SGHRS, YFSETQ. CDR3 size: 12 residues. V lost 5 bases and J lost 7, with 10 bases in between. CDR3 DNA: TGCGCCAGCAGTTGGACAGTTAATGAGCAGTTCTTC. This gives the protein CASSWTVNEQFF.

The J gene is TRBJ2-1, the V gene TRBV29-1; no clear D gene. Germline V gene lookup returns CDR1 SQVTM and CDR2 ANQGSEA. Trimming removed 1 base at V and 0 bases at J, with 10 bases between. The CDR3 covers 15 residues. This chain's CDR3 is CSVEGGVSSYNEQFF. CDR3 coding DNA: TGCAGCGTTGAAGGTGGAGTGAGCTCCTACAATGAGCAGTTCTTC.

The V call is TRBV13, the J call TRBJ1-2, with D perhaps matching TRBD1 (5 bases). CDR3 length: 13 residues. From germline, CDR1 is PRHDT and CDR2 FYEKMQ (reference sequence). V lost 0 bases and J lost 8, with 10 bases in between. As DNA, the CDR3 is TGTGCCAGCAGCTTAGGATCAGGGAAGGGCTACACCTTC. Its protein is CASSLGSGKGYTF.

V usage is TRBV6-5 and J usage is TRBJ1-2; unclear D gene. The V and J ends lost 0 bases and 4 bases respectively, with 9 bases between them. Germline CDR1 MNHEY, CDR2 SVGAGI. The CDR3 sequence is 14 residues long. The CDR3 is CASSYSEGGYGYTF. CDR3 nucleotides: TGTGCCAGCAGTTACTCGGAGGGCGGCTATGGCTACACCTTC.

This clone showed up just once. The rearrangement joins TRBV5-4 to TRBJ2-3, with D unresolved. The CDR3 loop spans 13 amino acids. Germline CDR1 reads SGHNT; CDR2 reads YYREEE (reference sequence). Trimming left V 0 bases short and J 3 bases short, with 5 bases between. CDR3: CASSLAETDTQYF. The CDR3 DNA is TGTGCCAGCAGCTTGGCGGAGACAGATACGCAGTATTTT. Looking up the rest from reference TRBV5-4 and TRBJ2-3 gives the full variable domain: ETGVTQSPTHLIKTRGQQVTLRCSSQSGHNTVSWYQQALGQGPQFIFQYYREEENGRGNFPPRFSGLQFPNYSSELNVNALELDDSALYLCASSLAETDTQYFGPGTRLTVL.

This clone was counted once. This chain uses TRBV4-3 with TRBJ1-2; 8 bases are shared with TRBD1. The CDR3 totals 15 residues. The V gene end was trimmed by 4 bases and the J gene end by 4 bases; junction bases not matched to a gene: 8. Looked up from germline, CDR1 is LGHNA and CDR2 is YSLEER. The CDR3 region is CASSLGQGSSYGYTF. CDR3 nucleotide sequence: TGCGCCAGCAGCCTCGGACAGGGCAGTAGCTATGGCTACACCTTC.

The V gene is TRBV30, the J gene TRBJ1-2, with TRBD1 matching 7 bases. The CDR3 is 18 amino acids. Germline CDR1 reads GTSNPN; CDR2 reads SVGIG (reference sequence). V trimming: 2 bases; J trimming: 4 bases; junction bases outside the gene matches: 19. CDR3 sequence: CAWSPTIRTGQYSYGYTF. The CDR3 nucleotides read TGTGCCTGGAGTCCAACCATCCGGACAGGCCAATATTCCTATGGCTACACCTTC.

The chain couples TRBV7-6 to TRBJ1-2; a weak D match, TRBD1 (5 bases). The CDR3 runs to 15 residues. Trimming removed 1 base from V and 0 bases from J, with 9 bases in between. The germline V gene has CDR1 SGHVS and CDR2 FNYEAQ. The CDR3 coding sequence is TGTGCCAGCAGCTTAGAGCAGGGCCCTAACTATGGCTACACCTTC. Amino acid sequence: CASSLEQGPNYGYTF.

The chain joins TRBV7-2 to TRBJ2-7, with 7 bases identical to TRBD2. The CDR3 runs 14 residues. V was pared by 1 base and J by 6 bases, with 6 bases of the junction left unmatched. From germline, CDR1 is SGHTA and CDR2 FQGNSA. CDR3 in amino acids: CASSLVTGGLEQYF. CDR3 nucleotides: TGTGCCAGCAGCTTAGTGACGGGGGGTCTCGAGCAGTACTTC.

The gene calls are TRBV5-1 and TRBJ2-1, with TRBD2 as a possible D gene (6 bases). Per germline, CDR1 SGHRS and CDR2 YFSETQ. This CDR3 comprises 15 residues. V shed 3 bases and J shed 8 bases, with 18 bases lying between them. DNA of the CDR3: TGCGCCAGCAGCTCTCTAGCGAATCTAGGGGATGAGCAGTTCTTC. Its translation is CASSSLANLGDEQFF.

This chain links TRBV27 with TRBJ2-1; the D gene is possibly TRBD2 (6 bases). The germline V and J ends were trimmed by 2 bases and 4 bases, with 18 bases remaining between them. Germline CDR1 is MNHEY and CDR2 is SMNVEV (reference sequence). The CDR3 length is 17 residues. The CDR3 region is CASSLIAGRVGYNEQFF. The CDR3 DNA follows: TGTGCCAGCAGTTTAATCGCGGGGCGGGTGGGATACAATGAGCAGTTCTTC.